This section outlines one T cell receptor beta chain sequence together with its context. This record comes from a study of shared clonotypes between healthy human individuals. V lost 1 base and J 0 bases, leaving 13 bases between the germline ends. Germline V gives CDR1 MGHRA, CDR2 YSYEKL. CDR3 length: 16 amino acids. The table came from immunoSEQ multiplex PCR; TCRdb's copy has only in-frame clones and leaves some out. Of 2 million to 2.5 million clones listed, approximately 93% are singletons. Sequenced input: naive CD4+ T cells from PBMCs. Subset noted: CD45RA+ positively selected. This TCR derives from a man between 18 and 29 years old in good health. Some clones in this sample may be carry-over from other donors' samples. The chain recombines TRBV4-1 with TRBJ2-7; D could derive from TRBD1 or TRBD2 (6 bases each). CDR3 sequence: CASSQGSQGLSYEQYF. CDR3 nucleotide sequence: TGCGCCAGCAGCCAAGGCTCACAGGGACTCTCCTACGAGCAGTACTTC.